The 20 T cell receptor beta chains below were found in one sample sequenced in a study of Graves' ophthalmopathy and Graves' hyperthyroidism. RNA transcripts served as template for amplifying TCR beta CDR3 sequences. In the first round, RT-PCR was carried out with HTBI primers, and a multiplex PCR formed the second round. TCRdb reanalysed the multiplex PCR reads using MiXCR and keeps one entry per CDR3 protein. The table has a few hundred thousand distinct CDR3 sequences, about a sixth seen once. Sequencing was carried out using peripheral blood. These receptors were collected from an adult woman with stable Graves' hyperthyroidism.

Many counts were recorded for this clonotype. V gene TRBV20-1 combines with J gene TRBJ1-5; 9 bases align to TRBD1. The ends lost 5 bases at V and 2 bases at J; junction bases unmatched: 10. CDR3 length: 16 residues. Germline CDR1 is DFQATT and CDR2 is SNEGSKA (reference sequence). CDR3 DNA: TGCAGTGCTGGACAGGGGACGTATAGAGGCAATCAGCCCCAGCATTTT. The encoded protein is CSAGQGTYRGNQPQHF.

This clonotype was detected many times. V is TRBV5-1 and J is TRBJ1-2; 9 nucleotides line up with TRBD1. The V gene end was trimmed by 0 bases and the J gene end by 5 bases; junction bases not matched to a gene: 8. CDR3 length equals 16 residues. Germline V gene data show CDR1 as SGHRS and CDR2 as YFSETQ. The CDR3 region is CASSLAPGQGGYGYTF. CDR3 sequence (DNA): TGCGCCAGCAGCTTGGCACCGGGACAGGGAGGTTATGGCTACACCTTC.

This clonotype was recorded at least ten times. The chain has TRBV29-1 and TRBJ1-1; possible D gene TRBD1, 6 bases. Deletions cut 4 bases from V and 3 bases from J, with 9 bases between. Germline assignment: CDR1 SQVTM and CDR2 ANQGSEA. The CDR3 runs 12 residues. CDR3 nucleotides: TGCAGCGTTGCACAGGGTTACACTGAAGCTTTCTTT. Its translation is CSVAQGYTEAFF. Filled out from reference TRBV29-1 and TRBJ1-1, the complete variable domain reads SAVISQKPSRDICQRGTSLTIQCQVDSQVTMMFWYRQQPGQSLTLIATANQGSEATYESGFVIDKFPISRPNLTFSTLTVSNMSPEDSSIYLCSVAQGYTEAFFGQGTRLTVV.

This clonotype was counted many times. The J gene is TRBJ1-2, the V gene TRBV28, with D perhaps matching TRBD1 (5 bases). The germline CDR1 and CDR2 sequences are MDHEN and SYDVKM. V lost 5 bases, J lost 4 bases, and 14 bases lay in between. The CDR3 length is 14 residues. DNA for the CDR3: TGTGCCAGCAGTGCGTCCCAGGGAAGCTATGGCTACACCTTC. Its protein product is CASSASQGSYGYTF.

For this clonotype: An end of the junction does not agree with germline; a read error may underlie this. V is TRBV7-8 and J is TRBJ2-4, with D unclear. From germline, CDR1 is SGHVS and CDR2 FQNEAQ. The CDR3 totals 15 residues. The CDR3, as DNA: TGTGCCAGCAGCTACCCGTACGGTTCCCGCAACATTAAGTACTTC. Its protein is CASSYPYGSRNIKYF.

At least ten counts were recorded for this clonotype. DNA for the CDR3: TGTGCCAGTATCCCGGGGGACGACAGGGCGACCGGGGAGCTGTTTTTT. Amino acid sequence: CASIPGDDRATGELFF. The chain recombines TRBV19 with TRBJ2-2; D may be TRBD1 (7 bases). This CDR3 contains 16 residues. The V and J ends lost 7 bases and 5 bases respectively, with 20 bases between them. Germline CDR1 reads LNHDA; CDR2 reads SQIVND (reference sequence).

At least ten counts were recorded for this clonotype. The chain uses TRBV7-9 and TRBJ2-2, with 7 bases fitting TRBD1. Germline V gene data show CDR1 as SEHNR and CDR2 as FQNEAQ (reference sequence). The V gene end was trimmed by 6 bases and the J gene end by 6 bases; junction bases not matched to a gene: 1. The CDR3 covers 12 residues. For the CDR3, the DNA is TGTGCCAGCAGTGACAGGGCCGGGGAGCTGTTTTTT. Residues: CASSDRAGELFF.

This clonotype was seen many times. The rearrangement joins TRBV10-2 to TRBJ2-5; the D call may be TRBD1 or TRBD2 (6 bases each). The ends were cut back, 1 base at V and 7 bases at J, with 16 bases in the middle. The CDR3 is made up of 15 amino acids. Germline loops: CDR1 WSHSY, CDR2 SAAADI. The chain's CDR3 is CASSEWAGEEVTQYF. CDR3 in DNA: TGCGCCAGCAGTGAGTGGGCAGGGGAGGAGGTGACCCAGTACTTC.

This clonotype came up many times. CDR3 loop: CSARPDSGANVLTF. CDR3 DNA sequence: TGCAGTGCTAGACCGGACTCTGGGGCCAACGTCCTGACTTTC. The rearrangement links TRBV20-1 to TRBJ2-6; D remains unclear. The V end was cut by 2 bases, the J end by 0 bases, with 5 bases between. The CDR3 totals 14 residues. The germline CDR1 and CDR2 sequences are DFQATT and SNEGSKA (reference sequence).

This clonotype was seen at least ten times. The rearrangement uses TRBV28 and TRBJ2-7; 15 nucleotides match TRBD2. The CDR3 length is 16 residues. The germline V gene encodes CDR1 MDHEN and CDR2 SYDVKM. With V trimmed by 5 bases and J by 3 bases, 5 bases remained unmatched. CDR3 sequence (DNA): TGTGCCAGCAGTGCCCCGGGACTAGCGGGAGGCTACGAGCAGTACTTC. This encodes CASSAPGLAGGYEQYF.

This clonotype occurred many times. The V gene is TRBV11-2, the J gene TRBJ2-7; TRBD1 aligns across 7 bases. CDR1 is SGHAT and CDR2 is FQNNGV in the germline V gene. CDR3 size: 15 residues. Germline trimming cut 2 bases from V and 3 bases from J; bases unmatched to any gene: 7. The DNA for the CDR3 is TGTGCCAGCAGCTTAATGCCCGACAGGGTCTACGAGCAGTACTTC. It is translated as CASSLMPDRVYEQYF.

The sample holds many counts of this clonotype. The chain employs TRBV6-5 and TRBJ2-5, with D possibly matching TRBD1 (6 bases). Germline V gene sequence: CDR1 MNHEY, CDR2 SVGAGI. The CDR3 is made up of 16 amino acids. The V and J ends lost 2 bases and 5 bases respectively, with 18 bases between them. The CDR3 here is CASSYEAGGARETQYF. The CDR3 DNA is TGTGCCAGCAGTTACGAAGCTGGGGGCGCACGGGAGACCCAGTACTTC.

This clonotype came up many times. The V and J genes are TRBV24-1 and TRBJ2-7; a possible D gene is TRBD2 (5 bases). Germline V lookup: CDR1 KGHDR, CDR2 SFDVKD. There are 15 residues in the CDR3. V lost 5 bases and J 5 bases, leaving 18 bases between the germline ends. The CDR3 protein is CATSAGNLAANEQYF. Written as DNA, the CDR3 is TGTGCCACCAGTGCGGGGAACCTTGCAGCGAACGAGCAGTACTTC.

This clonotype was recorded many times. J is TRBJ2-7 and V is TRBV19; D not resolved. V was trimmed by 4 bases and J by 5 bases, leaving 12 bases between them. CDR3 size: 13 residues. Germline V lookup: CDR1 LNHDA, CDR2 SQIVND (reference sequence). Written as DNA, the CDR3 is TGTGCCAGTAGTACCTCAGGAAGGCACGAGCAGTACTTC. It yields the protein CASSTSGRHEQYF.

V is TRBV12-5 and J is TRBJ2-2, with 8 positions matching TRBD2. With 0 bases clipped from V and 6 bases from J, the junction kept 9 bases outside the gene matches. This CDR3 is built from 17 residues. Germline-derived CDR1 and CDR2 are LGHNT and FRNRAP. The CDR3 reads CASGLVLSGSFAGELFF. The CDR3 bases are TGTGCTAGTGGTTTGGTATTGAGCGGGAGTTTCGCCGGGGAGCTGTTTTTT.

A word on this clonotype: This is likely a read error, given that the CDR3 carries no conserved phenylalanine or tryptophan at its end. This chain uses TRBV12-3 or TRBV12-4 with TRBJ2-5, with D unclear. CDR3 size: 11 residues. In DNA, the CDR3 is TGCGCCAGCAGCTTGGGAGAGACCCAGTACCTC. Translation gives CASSLGETQYL.

This clonotype was observed many times. The chain carries TRBV20-1 and TRBJ1-3; D not certain. Trimming left V 3 bases short and J 4 bases short, with 7 bases between. The CDR3 has 12 residues. Germline-derived CDR1 and CDR2 are DFQATT and SNEGSKA (reference sequence). The CDR3 sequence: CSASLQGNTIYF. As DNA, the CDR3 is TGCAGTGCTAGTCTACAGGGAAACACCATATATTTT.

The chain is built from TRBV12-3 or TRBV12-4 and TRBJ1-5, with D uncertain. The CDR3 contains 15 residues. With 2 bases removed from V and 7 bases from J, the gap between germline ends came to 15 bases. The CDR3 region is CASSLPDRRGQPQHF. CDR3 DNA: TGTGCCAGCAGTTTACCAGACCGGCGGGGACAGCCCCAGCATTTT.

There are many counts of this clonotype. This chain links TRBV28 with TRBJ1-1; no clear D gene. The ends were cut back, 5 bases at V and 4 bases at J, with 5 bases in the middle. Germline values: CDR1 MDHEN, CDR2 SYDVKM. The CDR3 consists of 11 residues. In DNA, the CDR3 is TGTGCCAGCAGTGCATTCACTGAAGCTTTCTTT. Translation gives CASSAFTEAFF.

This clonotype was recorded many times. V usage is TRBV30 and J usage is TRBJ2-5; tentative D call: TRBD2 (5 bases). Per the germline V gene, CDR1 is GTSNPN and CDR2 is SVGIG (reference sequence). The CDR3 runs 14 residues. The V and J ends lost 4 bases and 4 bases respectively, with 16 bases between them. The CDR3 DNA follows: TGTGCCTGGACAGTCTTGGGAGTGGGAGAGACCCAGTACTTC. This sequence encodes CAWTVLGVGETQYF.